The 14 T cell receptor beta chains below all came from one sample that was sequenced in a study of identical twins. TCRdb fed the 5' RACE reads into MiXCR, producing one record per CDR3 protein. The table shows a few hundred thousand distinct CDR3 sequences, with 8% to 9.5% occurring only once. The sample also formed part of further work on yellow fever vaccine responses in identical twins.

Sequencing used CD8+ T cells sorted from blood. Every receptor here comes from a woman aged 18-30 years in good health.

This clonotype has ten or more counts. J is TRBJ2-7 and V is TRBV11-2, with 12 nucleotides matching TRBD2. V shed 8 bases and J 0 bases; nucleotides not matched to a gene: 2. The germline gives CDR1 SGHAT, CDR2 FQNNGV. The CDR3 contains 14 residues. The CDR3 here is CASGLAGFSYEQYF. The CDR3 DNA reads TGTGCCAGCGGACTAGCGGGGTTCTCCTACGAGCAGTACTTC.

The CDR3 protein is CASSFGTNYEQYF. For the CDR3, the DNA is TGCGCCAGCAGCTTTGGCACCAACTACGAGCAGTACTTC. The chain joins TRBV5-1 to TRBJ2-7; the D is unclear. This CDR3 has 13 amino acids. The germline CDR1 and CDR2 sequences are SGHRS and YFSETQ. The V and J ends lost 2 bases and 3 bases respectively, with 9 bases between them. Drawing the rest from reference TRBV5-1 and TRBJ2-7, the complete variable domain is KAGVTQTPRYLIKTRGQQVTLSCSPISGHRSVSWYQQTPGQGLQFLFEYFSETQRNKGNFPGRFSGRQFSNSRSEMNVSTLELGDSALYLCASSFGTNYEQYFGPGTRLTVT.

The gene calls are TRBV10-2 and TRBJ2-7, with 11 positions matching TRBD2. CDR1 WSHSY and CDR2 SAAADI come from the germline V gene. The CDR3 has 14 residues. V lost 5 bases to trimming and J lost 5 bases; unmatched junction nucleotides: 5. CDR3: CASSTGLAGDEQYF. As DNA, the CDR3 is TGCGCCAGCAGTACTGGACTAGCGGGCGACGAGCAGTACTTC.

Many counts were recorded for this clonotype. This chain uses TRBV25-1 with TRBJ2-5, with D hard to call. This CDR3 comprises 14 residues. Germline CDR1 reads MGHDK; CDR2 reads SYGVNS. V was clipped by 1 base and J by 4 bases, with 10 bases between them. In DNA, the CDR3 is TGTGCCAGCAGTGAATTCCTCTCGGGAGAGACCCAGTACTTC. This codes for CASSEFLSGETQYF. Full variable domain (rest looked up from reference TRBV25-1 and TRBJ2-5): EADIYQTPRYLVIGTGKKITLECSQTMGHDKMYWYQQDPGMELHLIHYSYGVNSTEKGDLSSESTVSRIRTEHFPLTLESARPSHTSQYLCASSEFLSGETQYFGPGTRLLVL.

The sample holds a few counts of this clonotype. This rearrangement joins TRBV5-6 to TRBJ2-7; a weak D match, TRBD2 (5 bases). This CDR3 has 15 residues. Trimming shortened V by 4 bases and J by 3 bases, and 17 bases separated the two germline ends. Germline V gives CDR1 SGHDT, CDR2 YYEEEE. In DNA, the CDR3 is TGTGCCAGCAGCCGGGATACGTTGGGCATCTACGAGCAGTACTTC. Its translation is CASSRDTLGIYEQYF. Variable domain in full (rest from reference TRBV5-6 and TRBJ2-7): DAGVTQSPTHLIKTRGQQVTLRCSPKSGHDTVSWYQQALGQGPQFIFQYYEEEERQRGNFPDRFSGHQFPNYSSELNVNALLLGDSALYLCASSRDTLGIYEQYFGPGTRLTVT.

The genes are TRBV5-1 and TRBJ2-3; D is ambiguous. Germline CDR1 reads SGHRS; CDR2 reads YFSETQ. The CDR3 contains 15 residues. V gave up 7 bases and J gave up 2 bases, with 17 bases separating them. This CDR3 is CASYDPPGITDTQYF. The CDR3 DNA follows: TGCGCCAGCTATGACCCGCCTGGCATCACAGATACGCAGTATTTT. Together with reference TRBV5-1 and TRBJ2-3, the CDR3 gives the full variable domain: KAGVTQTPRYLIKTRGQQVTLSCSPISGHRSVSWYQQTPGQGLQFLFEYFSETQRNKGNFPGRFSGRQFSNSRSEMNVSTLELGDSALYLCASYDPPGITDTQYFGPGTRLTVL.

To note about this clonotype: A much larger clone differs from this one at a single base, so this may be a read error. The CDR3 DNA reads TGCGCCAGCAGCACCGACAGGTCCTACAATGAGCAGTCCTTC. It translates to CASSTDRSYNEQSF. V and J are TRBV5-1 and TRBJ2-1, with a tentative D call TRBD1 (6 bases). Germline CDR1 reads SGHRS; CDR2 reads YFSETQ. This CDR3 is built from 14 residues.

This clonotype was seen a few times. CDR3: CASSQGRKYEQYF. The CDR3 DNA reads as TGCGCCAGCAGCCAAGGACGGAAATACGAGCAGTACTTC. This chain links TRBV4-3 with TRBJ2-7; D uncertain. With 1 base removed from V and 4 bases from J, the gap between germline ends came to 8 bases. Germline V lookup: CDR1 LGHNA, CDR2 YSLEER. The CDR3 contains 13 residues.

This clonotype occurred many times. The chain joins TRBV27 to TRBJ1-2, with 8 bases aligning to TRBD1. The germline V gene has CDR1 MNHEY and CDR2 SMNVEV (reference sequence). The CDR3 has 14 residues. J lost 4 bases, V lost 3 bases, and 4 bases had no gene match. Here the CDR3 reads CASSFGTGPYGYTF. The CDR3 DNA reads as TGTGCCAGCAGTTTCGGGACAGGCCCCTATGGCTACACCTTC.

This clonotype was counted many times. The chain combines TRBV12-3 or TRBV12-4 with TRBJ2-7, with a weak D call TRBD1 (5 bases). CDR3 length equals 12 residues. Trimming pared 5 bases from V and 7 bases from J, leaving 12 bases between. Here the CDR3 reads CASSITGREQYF. The CDR3 DNA follows: TGTGCCAGCAGTATTACAGGACGTGAGCAGTACTTC.

This chain uses TRBV5-1 with TRBJ2-7; D gene ambiguous. Trimming removed 6 bases from V and 1 base from J, with 14 bases in between. The germline V gene has CDR1 SGHRS and CDR2 YFSETQ. This CDR3 has 14 amino acids. The CDR3 loop reads CASTSYGQSYEQYF. The CDR3 DNA follows: TGCGCCAGCACGTCCTACGGGCAGTCCTACGAGCAGTACTTC.

This clonotype has a handful of counts. This rearrangement joins TRBV11-2 to TRBJ2-5; a weak D match, TRBD2 (7 bases). The V end was cut by 2 bases, the J end by 5 bases, with 18 bases between. The CDR3 is made up of 16 amino acids. From germline, CDR1 is SGHAT and CDR2 FQNNGV. CDR3 bases: TGTGCCAGCAGCTTACTGGATCCACAGGGAGGGGAGACCCAGTACTTC. Translated: CASSLLDPQGGETQYF.

This clonotype was recorded a few times. V gene TRBV4-2 combines with J gene TRBJ2-5; 9 bases fit TRBD2. With 1 base clipped from V and 4 bases from J, the junction kept 13 bases outside the gene matches. Germline lookup yields CDR1 LGHNA and CDR2 YNFKEQ. The CDR3 is 18 amino acids. The DNA for the CDR3 is TGTGCCAGCAGCCAAGGTCACTCCCAAGCGGGGGGCGGAGAGACCCAGTACTTC. It encodes CASSQGHSQAGGGETQYF.

This clonotype was seen ten or more times. V and J are TRBV5-1 and TRBJ1-4; possibly TRBD1 for D (5 bases). CDR3 length: 15 amino acids. V was cut by 0 bases and J by 0 bases, with 6 bases left in between. Germline CDR1 is SGHRS and CDR2 is YFSETQ. The CDR3 loop is CASSLGQSTNEKLFF. As DNA, the CDR3 is TGCGCCAGCAGCTTGGGACAGTCAACTAATGAAAAACTGTTTTTT.